Below, one TCR beta chain is given with its context. What it binds is unknown. This CDR3 has 13 residues. V lost 3 bases to trimming and J lost 6 bases, with 10 bases between them. Germline V gene data show CDR1 as SGHTA and CDR2 as FQGNSA. This sample is drawn from a study of T cell repertoires in cytomegalovirus infection. Study-wide context: Shared public TCR beta signatures pointed to both CMV infection and a matching HLA type. Overall study results and limits: There were HLA-C-restricted CMV-specific TCR beta clonotypes dominating the ex vivo response. Carriers of CMV plus the relevant HLA were identified by cumulative public TCR beta family frequency.

Each CDR3 protein is one row after TCRdb ran MiXCR on the reads. The sample includes around 25,000 distinct CDR3 sequences, under 20% of them seen just once. The receptor was isolated from a human donor in good health (CMV status not recorded). Some clones in this sample may be carry-over from other donors' samples. The chain combines TRBV7-2 with TRBJ2-3; no clear D gene. The material was CD8+ T cells from cultured PBMCs, obtained from culture after CMV antigen stimulation. DNA of the CDR3: TGTGCCAGCAGCTTCATTTCTTCGGATACGCAGTATTTT. It is translated as CASSFISSDTQYF.